One and the same sample provided the 7 T cell receptor beta chains below, sequenced in a study of shared clonotypes between healthy human individuals. TCRdb's table, derived via immunoSEQ multiplex PCR, lists solely in-frame clones and lacks some. The sample records over 850,000 clones, about 84% being singletons. Sequenced material: memory CD4+ T cells from PBMCs. Subset noted: CD45RA-negative fraction. These receptors were collected from a man aged 18-30 years in good health. Some clones in this sample may be carry-over from other donors' samples.

The chain recombines TRBV28 with TRBJ2-1, with no clear D. Trimming stripped 6 bases from V and 13 bases from J, with 19 bases between. Germline CDR1 is MDHEN and CDR2 is SYDVKM. This CDR3 spans 13 amino acids. The DNA for the CDR3 is TGTGCCAGCAGCCCTCAACCTCTCCCCGTACAGTTCTTC. Protein: CASSPQPLPVQFF.

The chain employs TRBV28 and TRBJ2-1; the D gene is possibly TRBD1 (5 bases). The germline CDR1 and CDR2 sequences are MDHEN and SYDVKM. Between the trimmed V and J ends, which lost 5 bases and 7 bases, there was a span of 27 bases. CDR3 length: 18 residues. The CDR3 loop reads CASSPDRARLPLENEQFF. The CDR3 bases are TGTGCCAGCAGTCCTGACAGAGCTAGGCTTCCTTTGGAGAATGAGCAGTTCTTC.

This chain joins TRBV11-2 and TRBJ2-1; possible D gene TRBD2, 6 bases. This CDR3 spans 17 amino acids. From germline, CDR1 is SGHAT and CDR2 FQNNGV. V lost 5 bases to trimming and J lost 6 bases, with 23 bases between them. The CDR3 protein is CASSGRDSLEGFNEQFF. The CDR3 DNA reads TGTGCCAGCAGCGGACGGGACTCCCTTGAGGGGTTCAATGAGCAGTTCTTC.

The genes are TRBV7-9 and TRBJ2-1; 10 bases match TRBD1. This CDR3 comprises 17 residues. Unmatched junction bases numbered 12, after V lost 5 bases and J lost 5 bases. CDR1 is SEHNR, CDR2 FQNEAQ, per germline (reference sequence). This CDR3 reads CASSPRQGASLDNEQFF. The CDR3 DNA reads as TGTGCCAGCAGCCCTCGACAGGGGGCTTCTCTGGACAATGAGCAGTTCTTC. Filled out from reference TRBV7-9 and TRBJ2-1, the complete variable domain reads DTGVSQNPRHKITKRGQNVTFRCDPISEHNRLYWYRQTLGQGPEFLTYFQNEAQLEKSRLLSDRFSAERPKGSFSTLEIQRTEQGDSAMYLCASSPRQGASLDNEQFFGPGTRLTVL.

The chain carries TRBV2 and TRBJ2-4, with TRBD1 matching over 11 bases. The CDR3 extends over 15 amino acids. J was trimmed by 5 bases and V by 6 bases; bases with no gene match: 6. Germline CDR1 and CDR2: SNHLY and FYNNEI. This CDR3 reads CASSGTGGGENIQYF. In DNA, the CDR3 is TGTGCCAGCAGCGGGACAGGGGGTGGGGAAAACATTCAGTACTTC.

The rearrangement joins TRBV28 to TRBJ2-3, with 14 bases that match TRBD2. The germline V gene encodes CDR1 MDHEN and CDR2 SYDVKM. Trimming removed 6 bases from V and 6 bases from J; junction bases left unmatched: 5. The CDR3 runs to 15 residues. The CDR3, as DNA: TGTGCCAGCAGACCACGGACTAGCGGGAGGGATACGCAGTATTTT. Protein: CASRPRTSGRDTQYF.

The CDR3 region is CASSLTSGSAAVYEQYF. The CDR3 DNA reads TGCGCCAGCAGCTTGACTAGCGGGTCGGCGGCGGTCTACGAGCAGTACTTC. The chain uses TRBV5-1 and TRBJ2-7, with 9 bases aligning to TRBD2. V gave up 1 base and J gave up 3 bases; unmatched junction bases: 11. The CDR3 spans 17 residues. Germline V CDR1 and CDR2: SGHRS, YFSETQ.